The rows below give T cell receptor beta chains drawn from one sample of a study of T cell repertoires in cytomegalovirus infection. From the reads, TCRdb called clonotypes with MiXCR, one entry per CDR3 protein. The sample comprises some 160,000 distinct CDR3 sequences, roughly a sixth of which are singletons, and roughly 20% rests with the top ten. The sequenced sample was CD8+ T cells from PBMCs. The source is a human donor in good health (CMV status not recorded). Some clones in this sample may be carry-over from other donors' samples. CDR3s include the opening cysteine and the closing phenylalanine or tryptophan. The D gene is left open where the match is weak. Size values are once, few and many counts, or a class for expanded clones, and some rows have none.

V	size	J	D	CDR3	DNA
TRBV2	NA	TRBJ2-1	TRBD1	CATRGGTGTYNEQFF	TGTGCCACCAGGGGGGGGACAGGGACCTACAATGAGCAGTTCTTC
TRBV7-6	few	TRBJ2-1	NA	CASSLAGDSLTHDEQFF	TGTGCCAGCAGCTTAGCGGGAGACAGCCTAACGCACGATGAGCAGTTCTTC
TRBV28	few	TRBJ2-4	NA	CASSPGRKNIQYF	TGTGCCAGCAGTCCAGGACGTAAAAACATTCAGTACTTC
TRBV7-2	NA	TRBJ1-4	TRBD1	CASSSGQGWNEKLFF	TGTGCCAGCAGCTCAGGACAGGGGTGGAATGAAAAACTGTTTTTT
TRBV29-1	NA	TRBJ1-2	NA	CSVDPETGNYGYTF	TGCAGCGTTGATCCAGAAACGGGAAACTATGGCTACACCTTC
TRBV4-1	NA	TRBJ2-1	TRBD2	CASSLLAGGYNEQFF	TGCGCCAGCAGCCTACTAGCGGGGGGTTACAATGAGCAGTTCTTC
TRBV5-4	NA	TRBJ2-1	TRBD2	CASSPRVAGGPYEQFF	TGTGCCAGCAGCCCCAGGGTAGCGGGAGGGCCATATGAGCAGTTCTTC
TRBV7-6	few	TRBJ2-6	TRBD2	CASTRRAGGPAGANVLTF	TGTGCCAGCACCCGAAGGGCGGGAGGGCCGGCTGGGGCCAACGTCCTGACTTTC
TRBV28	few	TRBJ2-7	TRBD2	CASSLRGAPTYEQYF	TGTGCCAGCAGTTTGCGGGGGGCCCCGACATACGAGCAGTACTTC
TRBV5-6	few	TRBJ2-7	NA	CASSFQGSEQYF	TGTGCCAGCAGCTTCCAGGGCTCCGAGCAGTACTTC
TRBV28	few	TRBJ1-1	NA	CASSSFSSKEAFF	TGTGCCAGCAGTTCATTCAGTAGCAAAGAAGCTTTCTTT
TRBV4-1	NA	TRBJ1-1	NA	CASSQDEGTITEAFF	TGCGCCAGCAGCCAAGATGAAGGGACCATCACTGAAGCTTTCTTT
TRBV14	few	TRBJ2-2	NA	CASRKATGELFF	TGTGCCAGCAGGAAAGCTACCGGGGAGCTGTTTTTT
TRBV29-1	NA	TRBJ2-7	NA	CSVEEGQDEQYF	TGCAGCGTTGAGGAGGGGCAGGACGAGCAGTACTTC
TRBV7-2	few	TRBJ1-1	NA	CASSPWTETYTEAFF	TGTGCCAGCAGCCCCTGGACAGAAACCTACACTGAAGCTTTCTTT
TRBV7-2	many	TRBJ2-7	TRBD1	CASSLGTGAYYEQYF	TGTGCCAGCAGCTTAGGGACAGGGGCCTATTACGAGCAGTACTTC